This TCR beta chain was obtained from a study of blood T cell repertoires in COVID-19. Using immunoSEQ multiplex PCR, the repertoire was profiled, and TCRdb retains in-frame clones only, with some absent. The table has about 180,000 clones, 70% to 90% seen once. The sequenced material came from peripheral blood. The receptor comes from a woman aged 25 to 39 with active or convalescent COVID-19.

Here the CDR3 DNA reads TGTGCCAGCAGAGCGAATTCAGGGTATTCGAACACCGGGGAGCTGTTTTTT. Translation gives CASRANSGYSNTGELFF. This sequence joins TRBV2 and TRBJ2-2; the D gene is possibly TRBD1 (5 bases). Germline CDR1 is SNHLY and CDR2 is FYNNEI. V dropped 6 bases and J dropped 0 bases, with 17 bases sitting between them. The CDR3 is 17 residues long.